The TCR beta chain under discussion was sequenced for a study of T cells in localized non-small cell lung cancer. From germline, CDR1 is PRHDT and CDR2 FYEKMQ (reference sequence). Losses at the gene ends were 3 bases for V and 6 bases for J; bases not matched to a gene: 9. The CDR3 length is 15 residues. Study-wide findings and caveats: Without multi-region sequencing, intratumor heterogeneity could not be excluded. There was higher T cell clonality in uninvolved adjacent lung than in tumor, and it was highest there.

As concerns this clone: Its antigen is currently unknown.

The data were produced by immunoSEQ multiplex PCR, yet TCRdb's version contains in-frame clones alone and is incomplete. Here the sample spans 4,500 to 5,500 clones, 85% to 95% being singletons. The sample in question was peripheral blood, obtained before any cancer treatment. The source is a woman aged 35-75 years with stage I lung adenocarcinoma. V and J are TRBV13 and TRBJ2-3; 7 bases fit TRBD2. CDR3 protein: CASSFRSGRGDTQYF. As DNA, the CDR3 is TGTGCCAGCAGCTTCCGCAGCGGGCGGGGGGATACGCAGTATTTT.